Sequencing of this T cell receptor (beta chain) was carried out in a study of blood T cells in healthy people across ages. V was clipped by 0 bases and J by 0 bases, with 10 bases between them. The CDR3 extends over 15 amino acids. The V gene's germline CDR1 is SGDLS and CDR2 YYNGEE. Through a sample-barcoded 5' primer and a J-beta primer mix, a second PCR was run for about 7 to 12 cycles. TCRdb ran MiXCR on the 5' RACE reads and lists one entry per CDR3 protein. The top ten hold around 10% of the sample, which has hundreds of thousands of distinct CDR3 sequences, about 24% seen once. This clonotype came up a few times. The sample also formed part of further work on T cells of mothers and their children.

Sequencing was carried out using blood. The source is a boy aged 5-17 years in good health. This chain joins TRBV9 and TRBJ2-7; D is perhaps TRBD1 or TRBD2 (5 bases each). CDR3 region: CASSVEGTRSYEQYF. DNA of the CDR3: TGTGCCAGCAGCGTAGAGGGGACGCGCTCCTACGAGCAGTACTTC.